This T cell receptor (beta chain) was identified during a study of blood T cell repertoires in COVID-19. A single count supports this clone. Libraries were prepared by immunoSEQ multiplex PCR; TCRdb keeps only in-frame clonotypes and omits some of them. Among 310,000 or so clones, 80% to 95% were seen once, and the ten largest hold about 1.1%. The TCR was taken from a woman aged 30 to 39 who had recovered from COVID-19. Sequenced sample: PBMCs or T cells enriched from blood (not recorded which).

The CDR3 nucleotides read TGTGCCAGCAGCTCCCTTAGGACAGGGGTCGAGCAGTACTTC. Amino acids: CASSSLRTGVEQYF. The V gene is TRBV2, the J gene TRBJ2-7, with 9 bases lining up with TRBD1. Germline assignment: CDR1 SNHLY and CDR2 FYNNEI. This CDR3 comprises 14 residues. V lost 6 bases and J lost 6; bases outside the gene matches: 9.